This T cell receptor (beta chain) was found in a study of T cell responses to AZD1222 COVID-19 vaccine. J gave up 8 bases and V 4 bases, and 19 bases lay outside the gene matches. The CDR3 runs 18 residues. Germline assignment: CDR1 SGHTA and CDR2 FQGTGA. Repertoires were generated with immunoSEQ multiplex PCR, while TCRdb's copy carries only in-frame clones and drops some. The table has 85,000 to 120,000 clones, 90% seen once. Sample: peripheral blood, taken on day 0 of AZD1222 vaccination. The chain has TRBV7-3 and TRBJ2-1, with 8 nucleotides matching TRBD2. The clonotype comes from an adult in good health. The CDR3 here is CASSSLPGLGSPSDEQFF. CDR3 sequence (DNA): TGTGCCAGCAGCTCGCTCCCGGGACTAGGCTCACCGTCCGATGAGCAGTTCTTC.